This is a list of T cell receptor beta chains from one sample in a study of shared clonotypes between healthy human individuals. Profiling relied on immunoSEQ multiplex PCR, and the TCRdb table lists in-frame clones only, not all of them. Seen here are more than 2,000,000 clones, about 92% observed once, and the top ten hold around 0.4%. Sequenced: naive CD4+ T cells from PBMCs. All receptors derive from a man between 18 and 35 years old in good health. Some clones in this sample may be carry-over from other donors' samples. Each CDR3 is given with its conserved first and last residue. Not all rows give a size; the values are once, few, many and, for expanded clones, a class.

j_call | clone_size | v_call | cdr3_aa
TRBJ1-2 | NA | TRBV5-4 | CASSLSGRAPGYTF
TRBJ1-4 | NA | TRBV28 | CASSLSLTGDLRLFF
TRBJ1-2 | NA | TRBV5-1 | CASQRGEQGYGYTF
TRBJ2-7 | once | TRBV5-6 | CASSLDDRKNYEQYF
TRBJ2-1 | NA | TRBV5-1 | CASSPDRGYNEQFF
TRBJ2-6 | NA | TRBV7-2 | CASSLEPSGANVLTF
TRBJ1-1 | NA | TRBV11-2 | CASSPWTGSNTEAFF
TRBJ1-2 | NA | TRBV30 | CAWSDSNYGYTF
TRBJ1-3 | NA | TRBV19 | CASSSGRRNTIYF
TRBJ1-2 | few | TRBV28 | CASRLQGGAQGYTF
TRBJ2-3 | NA | TRBV27 | CASSLLGGTQYF
TRBJ2-1 | NA | TRBV4-2 | CASSQADRNGEQFF
TRBJ1-4 | NA | TRBV15 | CATSRSRVWTNEKLFF
TRBJ2-2 | NA | TRBV6-1 | CASRDENTGELFF
TRBJ1-2 | NA | TRBV20-1 | CSAKFDGYTF
TRBJ1-1 | NA | TRBV10-3 | CAISVGGWPEAFF
TRBJ1-1 | NA | TRBV18 | CASSPRTLKMNTEAFF
TRBJ2-3 | NA | TRBV11-1 | CASSPSIRGRTDTQYF
TRBJ1-1 | NA | TRBV28 | CASNVHYRRAETEAFF
TRBJ2-7 | NA | TRBV19 | CASSIGPGTEQYF
TRBJ1-1 | NA | TRBV15 | CATSRRTGQNTEAFF
TRBJ2-1 | NA | TRBV7-9 | CASSPERVSYNEQFF
TRBJ1-4 | NA | TRBV11-2 | CASSLDSQAGEKLFF
TRBJ2-7 | NA | TRBV5-5 | CASSLGTGLAYEQYF
TRBJ1-3 | NA | TRBV6-6 | CASSYGARSSGNTIYF